One sample yielded the 12 T cell receptor beta chains listed below, sequenced in a study of cytomegalovirus exposure and HLA in healthy donors (dated by TCRdb to 2017 to 2019). Library construction relied on the immunoSEQ multiplex PCR assay. For the multiplex PCR, a mixture combining 60 forward primers for TCR Vbeta segments and 13 reverse primers for TCR Jbeta segments was used. TCRdb retrieved this table from immuneACCESS and kept in-frame rearrangements only. Not all clones are present; in checked studies, unresolved V genes account for under half, and no reason is known for the remainder. For this sample there are 120,000 or so clones; 75% to 85% appear just once. Of the sample, 2.5% is held by the ten largest clones. Sequencing was done on a sample of PBMCs. The receptors were sampled from a man aged 25 to 45 in good health and CMV-seronegative.

This clone was detected once. CDR3 amino acids: CASSLIVGGPDTQYF. The CDR3 DNA sequence: TGTGCCAGCAGCTTGATTGTAGGGGGCCCAGATACGCAGTATTTT. V gene TRBV5-6 combines with J gene TRBJ2-3, with 7 bases identical to TRBD1. Trimming cost V 1 base and J 4 bases; bases outside gene matches: 6. The CDR3 is 15 amino acids. Per germline, CDR1 SGHDT and CDR2 YYEEEE. Combining the CDR3 with reference TRBV5-6 and TRBJ2-3 gives the whole variable domain DAGVTQSPTHLIKTRGQQVTLRCSPKSGHDTVSWYQQALGQGPQFIFQYYEEEERQRGNFPDRFSGHQFPNYSSELNVNALLLGDSALYLCASSLIVGGPDTQYFGPGTRLTVL.

The rearrangement links TRBV6-1 to TRBJ2-7; no clear D gene. The CDR3 contains 14 residues. The ends were cut back, 2 bases at V and 3 bases at J, with 11 bases in the middle. Germline CDR1 reads MNHNS; CDR2 reads SASEGT. The CDR3 nucleotides read TGTGCCAGCAGTGAAATATCAACTATCTACGAGCAGTACTTC. Encoded protein: CASSEISTIYEQYF.

The chain carries TRBV10-3 and TRBJ2-3; 8 bases map to TRBD1. The CDR3 covers 16 residues. The germline gives CDR1 ENHRY, CDR2 SYGVKD. V dropped 4 bases and J dropped 2; count of bases not matched to a gene: 8. CDR3 sequence: CAISAMTGVNTDTQYF. In nucleotides, the CDR3 is TGTGCCATCAGTGCCATGACAGGGGTTAACACAGATACGCAGTATTTT.

The chain uses TRBV2 and TRBJ1-5; 8 positions agree with TRBD1. The CDR3 is 15 amino acids. V dropped 4 bases and J dropped 3; count of bases not matched to a gene: 5. Germline values: CDR1 SNHLY, CDR2 FYNNEI. The CDR3 here is CASSVDRGSNQPQHF. DNA of the CDR3: TGTGCCAGCAGTGTTGACAGGGGATCCAATCAGCCCCAGCATTTT.

The J gene is TRBJ1-5, the V gene TRBV29-1; the D gene is possibly TRBD1 (5 bases). The CDR3 is 13 residues long. From germline, CDR1 is SQVTM and CDR2 ANQGSEA. V lost 5 bases and J lost 6, with 14 bases in between. In DNA, the CDR3 is TGCAGCGTTAGTATGCGGGGGGGTCAGCCCCAGCATTTT. This gives the protein CSVSMRGGQPQHF.

This chain connects TRBV6-1 to TRBJ2-5, with no clear D. The J call may be faulty, since TRBJ2-7 better matches the DNA end. Germline-derived CDR1 and CDR2 are MNHNS and SASEGT. CDR3 length equals 13 residues. The CDR3 reads CASSDAWSYEQYF. The CDR3 DNA sequence: TGTGCCAGCAGTGATGCGTGGTCCTACGAGCAGTACTTC.

This rearrangement joins TRBV9 to TRBJ2-1; 9 nucleotides align to TRBD2. The CDR3 is 15 amino acids. Germline V gene sequence: CDR1 SGDLS, CDR2 YYNGEE. With 1 base clipped from V and 4 bases from J, the junction kept 3 bases outside the gene matches. The CDR3 DNA reads as TGTGCCAGCAGCGTATCTAGCGGGATATACAATGAGCAGTTCTTC. As protein: CASSVSSGIYNEQFF.

With respect to this clone: The junction does not match germline at one end; this may be a read error. The chain combines TRBV5-1 with TRBJ1-5, with a possible D match to TRBD1 (5 bases). There are 13 residues in the CDR3. Germline assignment: CDR1 SGHRS and CDR2 YFSETQ. The CDR3 region has the DNA TGCGCCAGCAGCACAGGCCCCAATCAGCCCCAGAATTTT. Translating gives CASSTGPNQPQNF. The whole variable domain, remainder taken from reference TRBV5-1 and TRBJ1-5, is KAGVTQTPRYLIKTRGQQVTLSCSPISGHRSVSWYQQTPGQGLQFLFEYFSETQRNKGNFPGRFSGRQFSNSRSEMNVSTLELGDSALYLCASSTGPNQPQNFGDGTRLSIL.

This chain joins TRBV4-2 and TRBJ2-5; 12 bases agree with TRBD2. CDR1 is LGHNA, CDR2 YNFKEQ, per germline. V was pared by 5 bases and J by 11 bases, with 12 bases of the junction left unmatched. This CDR3 contains 15 residues. The CDR3 here is CASSARLAGEGEQYF. As DNA, the CDR3 is TGTGCCAGCAGCGCTAGACTAGCGGGAGAGGGAGAGCAGTACTTC.

This chain uses TRBV5-1 with TRBJ1-2, with D possibly matching TRBD1 (5 bases). Per the germline V gene, CDR1 is SGHRS and CDR2 is YFSETQ. Trimming removed 4 bases at V and 8 bases at J, with 18 bases between. This CDR3 spans 14 amino acids. CDR3 region: CASSLQTGTGGYTF. The CDR3 bases are TGCGCCAGCAGCCTCCAAACCGGGACTGGGGGCTACACCTTC.

The chain joins TRBV5-1 to TRBJ2-2; D is perhaps TRBD2 (6 bases). Germline V lookup: CDR1 SGHRS, CDR2 YFSETQ. The CDR3 has 15 residues. With 0 bases removed from V and 1 base from J, the gap between germline ends came to 7 bases. The chain's CDR3 is CASSLGDWNTGELFF. CDR3 coding DNA: TGCGCCAGCAGCTTGGGGGACTGGAACACCGGGGAGCTGTTTTTT.

The gene calls are TRBV20-1 and TRBJ1-1; perhaps TRBD1 as D (5 bases). The CDR3 is made up of 10 amino acids. Trimming left V 5 bases short and J 6 bases short, with 7 bases between. The germline CDR1 and CDR2 sequences are DFQATT and SNEGSKA (reference sequence). The CDR3 DNA is TGCAGTGCTGGGGACTCTGAAGCTTTCTTT. It yields the protein CSAGDSEAFF.